A single sample gave rise to the 18 T cell receptor beta chains below, sequenced in a study of cytomegalovirus exposure and HLA in healthy donors. The PCR had 60 Vbeta and 13 Jbeta primers. TCRdb keeps only in-frame clones here, not all; method: immunoSEQ multiplex PCR. The sample lists 150,000 to 200,000 clones, 68% occurring once. The source material was PBMCs. The origin of the receptors is a woman between 40 and 55 years old in good health and CMV-seropositive.

Only one count was recorded for this clone. V gene TRBV4-2 combines with J gene TRBJ2-5; 8 nucleotides match TRBD2. Germline V gives CDR1 LGHNA, CDR2 YNFKEQ. The CDR3 contains 16 residues. The ends lost 5 bases at V and 1 base at J; junction bases unmatched: 9. CDR3 coding DNA: TGTGCCAGCAGCGTTCAGGCGGGAGGCACCCAAGAGACCCAGTACTTC. This codes for CASSVQAGGTQETQYF.

This chain links TRBV28 with TRBJ1-1, with TRBD1 identical over 7 bases. The V gene end was trimmed by 3 bases and the J gene end by 0 bases; junction bases not matched to a gene: 1. Germline values: CDR1 MDHEN, CDR2 SYDVKM. This CDR3 has 14 residues. The CDR3 protein is CASSLGQLNTEAFF. The CDR3 nucleotides are TGTGCCAGCAGTTTGGGACAGTTGAACACTGAAGCTTTCTTT.

The chain recombines TRBV28 with TRBJ2-1; possibly TRBD1 for D (6 bases). The CDR3 has 14 residues. The V gene lost 6 bases and the J gene lost 5 bases, with 14 bases spanning the gap. CDR1 MDHEN and CDR2 SYDVKM come from the germline V gene. The CDR3 DNA sequence: TGTGCCAGCAGCGTCCTTAGGGGGAACAATGAGCAGTTCTTC. Translation gives CASSVLRGNNEQFF.

The V gene is TRBV9, the J gene TRBJ2-3; D is possibly TRBD1 (6 bases). The CDR3 is 16 amino acids. Between the trimmed V and J ends, which lost 3 bases and 4 bases, there was a span of 18 bases. Germline V lookup: CDR1 SGDLS, CDR2 YYNGEE. CDR3 sequence: CASSEPPQGWADTQYF. The CDR3 coding sequence is TGTGCCAGCAGCGAGCCCCCACAGGGTTGGGCAGATACGCAGTATTTT.

CDR3 coding DNA: TGTGCCAGCAGCTTCTCACAGGGCAATGAGCAGTTCTTC. Translating gives CASSFSQGNEQFF. The rearrangement uses TRBV7-9 and TRBJ2-1; a possible D gene is TRBD1 (6 bases). The V end lost 3 bases, the J end lost 6 bases, and 9 bases lay between the germline ends. Germline CDR1 is SEHNR and CDR2 is FQNEAQ (reference sequence). This CDR3 is built from 13 residues.

This rearrangement joins TRBV7-2 to TRBJ1-2, with D possibly TRBD1 on 5 matching bases. V lost 5 bases and J lost 7, with 14 bases in between. Germline loops: CDR1 SGHTA, CDR2 FQGNSA. This CDR3 has 13 amino acids. DNA for the CDR3: TGTGCCAGCAGCCTAGACCAGGGAGGTGGCTACACCTTC. Translating it yields CASSLDQGGGYTF.

Here the CDR3 reads CASRLMGLNEKLFF. CDR3 coding DNA: TGCGCCAGCAGGTTGATGGGACTTAATGAAAAACTGTTTTTT. The chain employs TRBV5-1 and TRBJ1-4; D is possibly TRBD1 (5 bases). Germline loops: CDR1 SGHRS, CDR2 YFSETQ. CDR3 length: 14 residues. V lost 5 bases to trimming and J lost 4 bases, with 12 bases between them.

V gene TRBV18 combines with J gene TRBJ2-5, with D hard to call. Matching the DNA end better, TRBJ2-7 makes the J call doubtful. Per the germline V gene, CDR1 is KGHSH and CDR2 is LQKENI. The CDR3 has 14 amino acids. CDR3 region: CASSPPGQDYEQYF. In nucleotides, the CDR3 is TGTGCCAGCTCACCACCGGGCCAGGACTACGAGCAGTACTTC.

The chain couples TRBV7-3 to TRBJ2-3; 13 bases fit TRBD2. Germline V gene sequence: CDR1 SGHTA, CDR2 FQGTGA. J gave up 14 bases and V 5 bases, and 4 bases lay outside the gene matches. This CDR3 spans 12 amino acids. The DNA for the CDR3 is TGTGCCAGCAGCAGGACTAGCGGGGGACTGTATTTT. Translation gives CASSRTSGGLYF.

The V gene is TRBV4-2, the J gene TRBJ2-1, with unresolved D. CDR1 LGHNA and CDR2 YNFKEQ come from the germline V gene. The CDR3 contains 12 residues. Between the trimmed V and J ends, which lost 2 bases and 10 bases, there was a span of 9 bases. CDR3 region: CASSQPSGEQFF. The CDR3 DNA sequence: TGTGCCAGCAGCCAACCGTCAGGAGAGCAGTTCTTC.

This chain uses TRBV5-6 with TRBJ2-7; D gene ambiguous. Per germline, CDR1 SGHDT and CDR2 YYEEEE. CDR3 length equals 13 residues. V shed 2 bases and J shed 1 base, with 7 bases lying between them. DNA of the CDR3: TGTGCCAGCAGCTTTAAGGAGTCCTACGAGCAGTACTTC. It yields the protein CASSFKESYEQYF.

This chain links TRBV7-6 with TRBJ1-1; D is ambiguous. Trimming shortened V by 3 bases and J by 4 bases, and 15 bases separated the two germline ends. Germline values: CDR1 SGHVS, CDR2 FNYEAQ. CDR3 size: 15 residues. CDR3 bases: TGTGCCAGCAGCTTGGGAGACACGGTCGGCACTGAAGCTTTCTTT. It is translated as CASSLGDTVGTEAFF. The whole variable domain, remainder taken from reference TRBV7-6 and TRBJ1-1, is GAGVSQSPRYKVTKRGQDVALRCDPISGHVSLYWYRQALGQGPEFLTYFNYEAQQDKSGLPNDRFSAERPEGSISTLTIQRTEQRDSAMYRCASSLGDTVGTEAFFGQGTRLTVV.

This clone appeared a few times. The chain couples TRBV6-6 to TRBJ2-5, with 7 bases lining up with TRBD1. With V trimmed by 10 bases and J by 5 bases, 1 base remained unmatched. Looked up from germline, CDR1 is MNHNY and CDR2 is SVGAGI (reference sequence). There are 10 residues in the CDR3. The CDR3 coding sequence is TGTGCCACGGGACAGGAGACCCAGTACTTC. It is translated as CATGQETQYF.

This clone was seen once. The genes are TRBV28 and TRBJ2-2; D not certain. Per the germline V gene, CDR1 is MDHEN and CDR2 is SYDVKM. The CDR3 has 13 amino acids. Trimming took off 6 bases at V and 2 bases at J, with 7 bases between the two ends. CDR3 coding DNA: TGTGCCAGCAGAGAGCAAAACACCGGGGAGCTGTTTTTT. Translating gives CASREQNTGELFF.

The chain uses TRBV25-1 and TRBJ1-3; no clear D. Germline V CDR1 and CDR2: MGHDK, SYGVNS. This CDR3 has 16 residues. Trimming cost V 4 bases and J 1 base, with 14 bases left between them. The CDR3 bases are TGTGCCAGCAGTGTGAATCGTGGCTGGTCTGGAAACACCATATATTTT. Encoded protein: CASSVNRGWSGNTIYF.

J is TRBJ2-5 and V is TRBV6-5; D is possibly TRBD1 (5 bases). This CDR3 region has 16 residues. CDR1 and CDR2 from the germline V gene are MNHEY and SVGAGI. With 4 bases removed from V and 0 bases from J, the gap between germline ends came to 15 bases. CDR3 bases: TGTGCCAGCAGTTCACCAGGGAAGGGGTACCAAGAGACCCAGTACTTC. This codes for CASSSPGKGYQETQYF.

There are a few counts of this clone. The CDR3 DNA is TGTGCCAGCAGCCCCGGAGGGACTGAAGCTTTCTTT. Protein product: CASSPGGTEAFF. The V gene is TRBV7-2, the J gene TRBJ1-1; no reliable D call. This CDR3 region has 12 residues. V lost 5 bases, J lost 5 bases, and 9 bases lay in between. In germline, CDR1 is SGHTA, CDR2 FQGNSA.

CDR3 sequence reads: CATSRAPGQGNEKLFF. The CDR3, as DNA: TGTGCCACCAGCAGGGCACCGGGACAGGGTAATGAAAAACTGTTTTTT. V is TRBV15 and J is TRBJ1-4, with TRBD1 matching 9 bases. CDR1 is LNHNV and CDR2 is YYDKDF in the germline V gene (reference sequence). The CDR3 spans 16 residues. Germline trimming cut 3 bases from V and 4 bases from J; bases unmatched to any gene: 6.